This entry is about one T cell receptor (beta chain). The repertoire was sequenced with immunoSEQ multiplex PCR; TCRdb's copy has only in-frame clones and lacks some. The data contain over 850,000 clones, 70% to 80% of them singletons. This record comes from a study of shared clonotypes between healthy human individuals. Sequenced: memory CD4+ T cells from PBMCs. The subset denotes: CD45RA-negative fraction. This receptor was obtained from a man aged 18 to 35 in good health. Some clones in this sample may be carry-over from other donors' samples.

The DNA for the CDR3 is TGTGCCAGCTCAGCTAACAGGGGTGAAACTGAAGCTTTCTTT. This gives the protein CASSANRGETEAFF. This sequence joins TRBV18 and TRBJ1-1, with TRBD1 matching over 7 bases. Germline loops: CDR1 KGHSH, CDR2 LQKENI. The CDR3 is 14 amino acids. V gave up 5 bases and J gave up 5 bases; unmatched junction bases: 8.